One sample yielded the 20 T cell receptor beta chains listed below, sequenced in a study of blood T cell repertoires in COVID-19. Using immunoSEQ multiplex PCR, the repertoire was profiled, and TCRdb retains in-frame clones only, with some absent. The table has approximately 180,000 clones, 70% to 90% seen once; the top ten hold roughly 18%. Sequencing used peripheral blood. These receptors all stem from a person aged 65 to 79 with COVID-19, enrolled during active disease.

This clone occurred a few times. The chain is built from TRBV11-2 and TRBJ1-2; a weak D match, TRBD1 (5 bases). CDR1 and CDR2 from the germline V gene are SGHAT and FQNNGV. Trimming pared 5 bases from V and 0 bases from J, leaving 22 bases between. The CDR3 has 18 residues. The CDR3 DNA follows: TGTGCCAGCAGCGAACCAACCACCAGGGAGGAGGCTAACTATGGCTACACCTTC. It codes for CASSEPTTREEANYGYTF. Based on the CDR3 plus reference TRBV11-2 and TRBJ1-2, the full variable domain is EAGVAQSPRYKIIEKRQSVAFWCNPISGHATLYWYQQILGQGPKLLIQFQNNGVVDDSQLPKDRFSAERLKGVDSTLKIQPAKLEDSAVYLCASSEPTTREEANYGYTFGSGTRLTVV.

This chain links TRBV28 with TRBJ2-1, with a tentative D call TRBD2 (5 bases). The CDR3 sequence is 14 residues long. V lost 8 bases and J lost 0, with 11 bases in between. Germline CDR1 reads MDHEN; CDR2 reads SYDVKM. CDR3 in DNA: TGTGCCAGCCAACTAGGGTCCTCCTACAATGAGCAGTTCTTC. Its translation: CASQLGSSYNEQFF.

The chain is built from TRBV9 and TRBJ1-5; D unresolved. CDR1 is SGDLS, CDR2 YYNGEE, per germline. CDR3 length equals 13 residues. V gave up 3 bases and J gave up 6 bases, with 10 bases separating them. In nucleotides, the CDR3 is TGTGCCAGCAGCGCAAATCCCGGTCAGCCCCAGCATTTT. It yields the protein CASSANPGQPQHF. Variable domain in full (rest from reference TRBV9 and TRBJ1-5): DSGVTQTPKHLITATGQRVTLRCSPRSGDLSVYWYQQSLDQGLQFLIQYYNGEERAKGNILERFSAQQFPDLHSELNLSSLELGDSALYFCASSANPGQPQHFGDGTRLSIL.

This chain connects TRBV7-2 to TRBJ1-2, with D tentatively TRBD1 (5 bases). Trimming removed 3 bases from V and 8 bases from J, with 13 bases in between. Germline V gene lookup returns CDR1 SGHTA and CDR2 FQGNSA. The CDR3 is 13 residues long. The CDR3 loop is CASSLAGIGGYTF. The DNA of the CDR3 is TGTGCCAGCAGCTTGGCAGGGATAGGCGGCTACACCTTC.

This clone was counted a few times. The chain combines TRBV6-5 with TRBJ2-1; no firm D call. The CDR3 loop spans 13 amino acids. In germline, CDR1 is MNHEY, CDR2 SVGAGI. V shed 7 bases and J shed 5 bases, with 12 bases lying between them. In DNA, the CDR3 is TGTGCCAGCAAGCGCCTGGTGGACAATGAGCAGTTCTTC. This sequence encodes CASKRLVDNEQFF.

The chain is built from TRBV7-2 and TRBJ1-1; D not certain. The germline gives CDR1 SGHTA, CDR2 FQGNSA. V was trimmed by 1 base and J by 3 bases, leaving 12 bases between them. The length of the CDR3 is 15 residues. The CDR3 is CASSLGAGRDTEAFF. CDR3 sequence (DNA): TGTGCCAGCAGCTTAGGCGCGGGTAGGGACACTGAAGCTTTCTTT.

The table lists this clone with a few counts. The chain joins TRBV25-1 to TRBJ1-2; 9 bases map to TRBD1. V lost 3 bases and J lost 4; bases outside the gene matches: 12. Germline-derived CDR1 and CDR2 are MGHDK and SYGVNS. The length of the CDR3 is 17 residues. The CDR3 here is CASSEEDRGRIGYGYTF. The CDR3 nucleotides read TGTGCCAGCAGTGAGGAGGACAGGGGTCGAATCGGCTATGGCTACACCTTC.

The V call is TRBV18, the J call TRBJ1-4; no clear D gene. CDR3 length: 15 amino acids. Trimming shortened V by 3 bases and J by 1 base, and 9 bases separated the two germline ends. The V gene's germline CDR1 is KGHSH and CDR2 LQKENI. The DNA for the CDR3 is TGTGCCAGCTCACCTGGGCCAGAAACTAATGAAAAACTGTTTTTT. Protein product: CASSPGPETNEKLFF.

The chain links TRBV30 to TRBJ1-6; D is unclear. V shed 1 base and J shed 5 bases, with 6 bases lying between them. Germline V gene data show CDR1 as GTSNPN and CDR2 as SVGIG (reference sequence). This CDR3 is built from 13 residues. The CDR3 DNA is TGTGCCTGGAGTGGAGGTAATAATTCACCCCTCCACTTT. Translation: CAWSGGNNSPLHF.

The genes are TRBV6-5 and TRBJ2-7; 12 bases fit TRBD1. The CDR3 is 15 amino acids. Germline CDR1 MNHEY, CDR2 SVGAGI. V lost 4 bases and J lost 7; bases outside the gene matches: 8. Here the CDR3 DNA reads TGTGCCAGCAGTTTCACGGGACAGGGGGCGTCGGAGCAGTACTTC. Its protein product is CASSFTGQGASEQYF.

The rearrangement links TRBV24-1 to TRBJ2-1, with 8 bases aligning to TRBD2. The germline CDR1 and CDR2 sequences are KGHDR and SFDVKD. Trimming removed 5 bases from V and 10 bases from J; junction bases left unmatched: 12. This CDR3 is built from 15 residues. CDR3 sequence (DNA): TGTGCCACCAGTGGCCACCGCGGGGGGTTGGGCGAGCAGTTCTTC. It yields the protein CATSGHRGGLGEQFF.

The gene calls are TRBV12-3 or TRBV12-4 and TRBJ2-3; TRBD1 agrees at 9 bases. The CDR3 sequence is 13 residues long. V shed 6 bases and J 5 bases; nucleotides not matched to a gene: 3. In nucleotides, the CDR3 is TGTGCCAGCAGAACAGGGGGCTTAGATACGCAGTATTTT. Its translation: CASRTGGLDTQYF.

V gene TRBV24-1 combines with J gene TRBJ2-2; a weak D match, TRBD2 (5 bases). Per germline, CDR1 KGHDR and CDR2 SFDVKD. The germline V and J ends were trimmed by 4 bases and 0 bases, with 14 bases remaining between them. The CDR3 is made up of 17 amino acids. This chain's CDR3 is CATSERASGSNTGELFF. CDR3 sequence (DNA): TGTGCCACCAGTGAGAGGGCGAGCGGCTCGAACACCGGGGAGCTGTTTTTT.

CDR3 in amino acids: CASSQNRGRETQYF. The CDR3 DNA follows: TGTGCCAGTAGTCAAAACAGGGGGAGAGAGACCCAGTACTTC. This chain connects TRBV19 to TRBJ2-5; 8 nucleotides agree with TRBD1. Unmatched junction bases numbered 6, after V lost 5 bases and J lost 4 bases. The CDR3 has 14 residues. Per germline, CDR1 LNHDA and CDR2 SQIVND (reference sequence).

This rearrangement joins TRBV27 to TRBJ1-2; TRBD1 agrees at 7 bases. The germline gives CDR1 MNHEY, CDR2 SMNVEV (reference sequence). This CDR3 comprises 13 residues. V lost 5 bases, J lost 6 bases, and 6 bases stayed unmatched. For the CDR3, the DNA is TGTGCCAGCAGTCTCAGGGGGACCCATGGCTACACCTTC. It translates to CASSLRGTHGYTF.

The V and J genes are TRBV5-5 and TRBJ1-2; D unresolved. This CDR3 region has 12 residues. Germline-derived CDR1 and CDR2 are SGHKS and YYEKEE (reference sequence). Trimming removed 4 bases at V and 5 bases at J, with 9 bases between. This CDR3 reads CASSPGEYGYTF. CDR3 sequence (DNA): TGTGCCAGCAGCCCCGGGGAGTATGGCTACACCTTC.

This clone occurred a few times. The CDR3: CASSLTGTGRNIQYF. Written as DNA, the CDR3 is TGTGCCAGCAGCCTGACCGGGACAGGGAGAAACATTCAGTACTTC. V usage is TRBV5-4 and J usage is TRBJ2-4, with 9 bases aligning to TRBD1. Germline V CDR1 and CDR2: SGHNT, YYREEE (reference sequence). The CDR3 covers 15 residues. V gave up 4 bases and J gave up 6 bases; unmatched junction bases: 8.

The J gene is TRBJ2-5, the V gene TRBV18, with 8 bases matching TRBD1. Per the germline V gene, CDR1 is KGHSH and CDR2 is LQKENI. The CDR3 contains 14 residues. With 6 bases clipped from V and 2 bases from J, the junction kept 5 bases outside the gene matches. In nucleotides, the CDR3 is TGTGCCAGCTCTCAGCGGACAGGGCAAGAGACCCAGTACTTC. Translation gives CASSQRTGQETQYF. The full variable domain, with the rest looked up from reference TRBV18 and TRBJ2-5, is NAGVMQNPRHLVRRRGQEARLRCSPMKGHSHVYWYRQLPEEGLKFMVYLQKENIIDESGMPKERFSAEFPKEGPSILRIQQVVRGDSAAYFCASSQRTGQETQYFGPGTRLLVL.

The chain links TRBV28 to TRBJ2-7, with 8 bases that match TRBD1. Looked up from germline, CDR1 is MDHEN and CDR2 is SYDVKM. CDR3 length: 13 amino acids. J lost 2 bases, V lost 6 bases, and 3 bases had no gene match. In DNA, the CDR3 is TGTGCCAGCAGGACAGGGGAGGCCTACGAGCAGTACTTC. Protein: CASRTGEAYEQYF. The full variable domain, with the rest looked up from reference TRBV28 and TRBJ2-7, is DVKVTQSSRYLVKRTGEKVFLECVQDMDHENMFWYRQDPGLGLRLIYFSYDVKMKEKGDIPEGYSVSREKKERFSLILESASTNQTSMYLCASRTGEAYEQYFGPGTRLTVT.

CDR3 DNA: TGTGCCATCAGTGGCCCAGGCCATCAGCCCCAGCATTTT. Amino acids: CAISGPGHQPQHF. The V gene is TRBV10-3, the J gene TRBJ1-5; D is unresolved. The CDR3 runs to 13 residues. V gave up 4 bases and J gave up 5 bases, with 9 bases separating them. Germline CDR1 and CDR2: ENHRY and SYGVKD.